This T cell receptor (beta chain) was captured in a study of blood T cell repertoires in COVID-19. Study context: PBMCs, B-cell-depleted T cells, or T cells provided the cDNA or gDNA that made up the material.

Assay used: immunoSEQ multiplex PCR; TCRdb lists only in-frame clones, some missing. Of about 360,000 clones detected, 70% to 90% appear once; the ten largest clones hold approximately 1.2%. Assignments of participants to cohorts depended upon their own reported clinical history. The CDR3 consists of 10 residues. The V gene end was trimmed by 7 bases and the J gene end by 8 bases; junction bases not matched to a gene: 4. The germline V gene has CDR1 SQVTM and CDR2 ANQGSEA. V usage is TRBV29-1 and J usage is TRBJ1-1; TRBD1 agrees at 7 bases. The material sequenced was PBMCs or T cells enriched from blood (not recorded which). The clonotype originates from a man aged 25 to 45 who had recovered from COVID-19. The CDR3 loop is CSGTDREAFF. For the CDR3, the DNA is TGCAGCGGTACGGACAGGGAAGCTTTCTTT.